These 6 T cell receptor beta chains came from one sample sequenced in a study of T cell responses to AZD1222 COVID-19 vaccine. Produced via immunoSEQ multiplex PCR; TCRdb's table is partial and in-frame only. The table includes 90,000 to 150,000 clones, roughly 90% detected once. The sequences come from peripheral blood, collected on day 0 of AZD1222 vaccination. Receptors were obtained from an adult in good health.

This sequence joins TRBV6-2 or TRBV6-3 and TRBJ2-2; D is undetermined. This CDR3 contains 14 residues. Germline values: CDR1 MNHEY, CDR2 SVGEGT. V lost 2 bases and J 3 bases, leaving 7 bases between the germline ends. Here the CDR3 DNA reads TGTGCCAGCAGTTACCCCCATTACACCGGGGAGCTGTTTTTT. It yields the protein CASSYPHYTGELFF.

The chain is built from TRBV9 and TRBJ1-1; no clear D gene. The V gene's germline CDR1 is SGDLS and CDR2 YYNGEE. This CDR3 region has 13 residues. V was cut by 3 bases and J by 0 bases, with 6 bases left in between. CDR3: CASSEGLNTEAFF. The CDR3 nucleotides read TGTGCCAGCAGCGAAGGTTTGAACACTGAAGCTTTCTTT.

This chain connects TRBV2 to TRBJ2-3; D possibly corresponds to TRBD2 (5 bases). Trimming took 6 bases from V and 2 from J, leaving 21 bases between them. CDR1 and CDR2 from the germline V gene are SNHLY and FYNNEI. This CDR3 has 17 amino acids. The CDR3 DNA is TGTGCCAGCAGGGAGGTTTCTAGCCTTGGTAACACAGATACGCAGTATTTT. Protein product: CASREVSSLGNTDTQYF.

J is TRBJ1-6 and V is TRBV6-5; D may be TRBD1 (6 bases). The V end lost 6 bases, the J end lost 6 bases, and 12 bases lay between the germline ends. Germline values: CDR1 MNHEY, CDR2 SVGAGI. This CDR3 comprises 14 residues. The CDR3 DNA sequence: TGTGCCAGCAGACACGACAGGATTAATTCACCCCTCCACTTT. As protein: CASRHDRINSPLHF.

The sample holds a few counts of this clone. V and J are TRBV19 and TRBJ1-1; maybe TRBD1 (5 bases). There are 13 residues in the CDR3. Between the trimmed V and J ends, which lost 8 bases and 4 bases, there was a span of 14 bases. The germline CDR1 and CDR2 sequences are LNHDA and SQIVND (reference sequence). The CDR3 DNA sequence: TGTGCCAGTGGGGGGGGTGTTCGCACTGAAGCTTTCTTT. It translates to CASGGGVRTEAFF. The full variable domain, rest sourced from reference TRBV19 and TRBJ1-1, is DGGITQSPKYLFRKEGQNVTLSCEQNLNHDAMYWYRQDPGQGLRLIYYSQIVNDFQKGDIAEGYSVSREKKESFPLTVTSAQKNPTAFYLCASGGGVRTEAFFGQGTRLTVV.

The chain combines TRBV18 with TRBJ1-6; D possibly corresponds to TRBD1 (5 bases). Trimming removed 2 bases at V and 6 bases at J, with 14 bases between. The CDR3 runs to 16 residues. Germline V gene sequence: CDR1 KGHSH, CDR2 LQKENI. This CDR3 is CASSPGGVPVNSPLHF. CDR3 bases: TGTGCCAGCTCACCAGGGGGTGTCCCTGTTAATTCACCCCTCCACTTT.